This TCR beta chain stems from a study of cytomegalovirus exposure and HLA in healthy donors. V was pared by 5 bases and J by 0 bases, with 7 bases between. The CDR3 is 13 amino acids. The V gene's germline CDR1 is MNHEY and CDR2 SMNVEV (reference sequence). Points on this clone: Antigen specificity is unknown.

PCR amplification relied on 60 Vbeta primers (plus 13 Jbeta primers). Assay: immunoSEQ multiplex PCR; the TCRdb copy retains only in-frame clones and omits some. The sample yields about 120,000 clones, around 77% seen once. Study-level results: TCR beta V- and J-gene trimming was later associated with a missense DCLRE1C variant. In an earlier analysis, productive rearrangement rates for most beta V segments clustered near 90% or 30%.

The source is a human donor in good health. This rearrangement joins TRBV27 to TRBJ2-5; D unresolved. Sequences were obtained from PBMCs. CDR3 region: CASSPSYQETQYF. The CDR3 coding sequence is TGTGCCAGCAGTCCCTCGTACCAAGAGACCCAGTACTTC.